Sequencing of this T cell receptor (beta chain) was carried out in a study of control samples from healthy donors and cancer patients. The CDR3 consists of 15 residues. Germline CDR1 is ENHRY and CDR2 is SYGVKD. V lost 4 bases and J lost 1; bases outside the gene matches: 6. Method: immunoSEQ multiplex PCR; TCRdb's copy keeps in-frame clones and lacks some. Of 100,000 to 150,000 clones listed, almost 95% are singletons. The chain employs TRBV10-3 and TRBJ1-2; 7 nucleotides line up with TRBD1. This sequence originates from a man at least 80 years old with head and neck cancer. Sequenced: PBMCs. The CDR3 spells CAISGTGALNYGYTF. The CDR3 DNA reads TGTGCCATCAGTGGAACAGGGGCGCTTAACTATGGCTACACCTTC.